Included here is one T cell receptor (beta chain) sequence, with context. This record comes from a study of blood T cell repertoires in COVID-19. About the research overall: Specimens from acute and convalescent COVID-19 originated in the United States, Italy and Spain.

Patients in Seattle were enrolled during active infection, then followed longitudinally. Original processing notes: Counts of nucleated cells, estimated from reference gene primer amplification, were obtained. TCRdb keeps only in-frame clones here, not all; method: immunoSEQ multiplex PCR. The V and J calls and clone size are taken from that table; D and trimming were inferred from the DNA. The repertoire has 250,000 to 350,000 clones, 86% of them found once; the top ten carry about an eighth. Specimen: peripheral blood. The clonotype originates from a woman in her 70s with COVID-19, enrolled during active disease.

The CDR3 sequence is CASSLGVATYTDTQYF. As DNA, the CDR3 is TGCGCCAGCAGCTTGGGTGTAGCGACCTACACAGATACGCAGTATTTT. The chain links TRBV5-1 to TRBJ2-3; a weak D match, TRBD2 (5 bases). The germline V and J ends were trimmed by 0 bases and 2 bases, with 13 bases remaining between them. Germline V gene sequence: CDR1 SGHRS, CDR2 YFSETQ. This CDR3 comprises 16 residues.